This TCR beta chain was sequenced for a study of post-analysis software for immune sequencing data. Points on this clonotype: Its antigen is not identified.

Libraries were made from TCR beta cDNA, and they carried unique molecular identifiers. MiXCR was run by TCRdb on the PCR reads, yielding one entry per CDR3 protein. The sample shows 750,000 to 950,000 distinct CDR3 sequences, around 53% of them seen only once. Study-level findings and limits: In multiple sclerosis, normalized Chao1 diversity was significantly below that of controls. Patients carried roughly 5 TRBV segments more frequently than controls did, and TRBV5-6, TRBV5-1 and TRBV20-1 were among them.

This CDR3 spans 14 amino acids. Trimming removed 4 bases at V and 5 bases at J, with 16 bases between. CDR1 and CDR2 (germline): SGHRS, YFSETQ. The receptor's source is a girl between 10 and 17 years old with multiple sclerosis. The chain recombines TRBV5-1 with TRBJ2-7; no clear D gene. Sequenced material: blood. CDR3 DNA sequence: TGCGCCAGCAGCCCCGATCCCGGAACCGACGAGCAGTACTTC. Translating gives CASSPDPGTDEQYF.